Listed below are T cell receptor beta chains from one sample, sequenced in a study of radiation and T cells in renal cell carcinoma. Here immunoSEQ multiplex PCR was the method, and the copy in TCRdb shows in-frame clones only, minus some. The sample has about 120,000 clones; 70% to 90% are singletons. This sample comprised blood, obtained from a patient whose treatment included radiotherapy and nephrectomy. Receptors were obtained from a woman aged 60-70 years with renal cell carcinoma. The CDR3 runs from the conserved cysteine through the conserved F or W. Clone size is stated in some rows and not others, as once, few, many or a class when expanded.

>TRBJ2-5|TRBV2|NA
CASIFDRVQETQYF
>TRBJ1-1|TRBV6-1|NA
CASSEGPHGNTEAFF
>TRBJ1-4|TRBV6-1|NA
CASSGWQVGNEKLFF
>TRBJ2-6|TRBV5-6|NA
CASSLYASGANVLTF
>TRBJ1-5|TRBV7-6|NA
CASSRGVRGSNQPQHF
>TRBJ1-2|TRBV6-6|NA
CATSSGTGPLGGYTF
>TRBJ2-2|TRBV4-2|NA
CASSPSGGLDTGELFF
>TRBJ2-5|TRBV5-4|NA
CASSPAGRVEETQYF
>TRBJ1-2|TRBV28|NA
CASRDATNYGYTF
>TRBJ2-1|TRBV4-2|NA
CASSQDLDGLAAQFF
>TRBJ1-5|TRBV28|NA
CASRYTGDPQPQHF
>TRBJ1-6|TRBV6-5|NA
CASSPQADSPLHF
>TRBJ1-5|TRBV19|NA
CASSINMGGSLQPQHF
>TRBJ2-5|TRBV27|NA
CASSLRGGNVYF
>TRBJ1-2|TRBV9|NA
CASSGGRAFLYGYTF
>TRBJ1-1|TRBV28|NA
CASSFPGGAMNTEAFF
>TRBJ1-5|TRBV19|NA
CASHREHSNQPQHF
>TRBJ2-5|TRBV15|once
CATSARRGAGGQETQYF
>TRBJ2-6|TRBV9|NA
CASSVNSGANVLTF
>TRBJ2-7|TRBV6-1|NA
CASRPSGTYEQYF
>TRBJ2-1|TRBV18|NA
CASSPSSFEQFF
>TRBJ2-1|TRBV10-3|NA
CAISGRTGKGNEQFF
>TRBJ2-7|TRBV10-3|NA
CAIRAGGHMNEQYF
>TRBJ1-1|TRBV11-1|NA
CASSLGGTGENTEAFF
>TRBJ1-1|TRBV21-1|NA
CASSKAAGGVNTEAFF
>TRBJ2-7|TRBV4-3|NA
CASSQDLSGGPQDEQYF
>TRBJ2-7|TRBV10-2|NA
CASTRQAEEQYF
>TRBJ1-1|TRBV5-4|few
CASSLRQGNTEAFF
>TRBJ1-4|TRBV30|NA
CAWSILVPGSLNEKLFF